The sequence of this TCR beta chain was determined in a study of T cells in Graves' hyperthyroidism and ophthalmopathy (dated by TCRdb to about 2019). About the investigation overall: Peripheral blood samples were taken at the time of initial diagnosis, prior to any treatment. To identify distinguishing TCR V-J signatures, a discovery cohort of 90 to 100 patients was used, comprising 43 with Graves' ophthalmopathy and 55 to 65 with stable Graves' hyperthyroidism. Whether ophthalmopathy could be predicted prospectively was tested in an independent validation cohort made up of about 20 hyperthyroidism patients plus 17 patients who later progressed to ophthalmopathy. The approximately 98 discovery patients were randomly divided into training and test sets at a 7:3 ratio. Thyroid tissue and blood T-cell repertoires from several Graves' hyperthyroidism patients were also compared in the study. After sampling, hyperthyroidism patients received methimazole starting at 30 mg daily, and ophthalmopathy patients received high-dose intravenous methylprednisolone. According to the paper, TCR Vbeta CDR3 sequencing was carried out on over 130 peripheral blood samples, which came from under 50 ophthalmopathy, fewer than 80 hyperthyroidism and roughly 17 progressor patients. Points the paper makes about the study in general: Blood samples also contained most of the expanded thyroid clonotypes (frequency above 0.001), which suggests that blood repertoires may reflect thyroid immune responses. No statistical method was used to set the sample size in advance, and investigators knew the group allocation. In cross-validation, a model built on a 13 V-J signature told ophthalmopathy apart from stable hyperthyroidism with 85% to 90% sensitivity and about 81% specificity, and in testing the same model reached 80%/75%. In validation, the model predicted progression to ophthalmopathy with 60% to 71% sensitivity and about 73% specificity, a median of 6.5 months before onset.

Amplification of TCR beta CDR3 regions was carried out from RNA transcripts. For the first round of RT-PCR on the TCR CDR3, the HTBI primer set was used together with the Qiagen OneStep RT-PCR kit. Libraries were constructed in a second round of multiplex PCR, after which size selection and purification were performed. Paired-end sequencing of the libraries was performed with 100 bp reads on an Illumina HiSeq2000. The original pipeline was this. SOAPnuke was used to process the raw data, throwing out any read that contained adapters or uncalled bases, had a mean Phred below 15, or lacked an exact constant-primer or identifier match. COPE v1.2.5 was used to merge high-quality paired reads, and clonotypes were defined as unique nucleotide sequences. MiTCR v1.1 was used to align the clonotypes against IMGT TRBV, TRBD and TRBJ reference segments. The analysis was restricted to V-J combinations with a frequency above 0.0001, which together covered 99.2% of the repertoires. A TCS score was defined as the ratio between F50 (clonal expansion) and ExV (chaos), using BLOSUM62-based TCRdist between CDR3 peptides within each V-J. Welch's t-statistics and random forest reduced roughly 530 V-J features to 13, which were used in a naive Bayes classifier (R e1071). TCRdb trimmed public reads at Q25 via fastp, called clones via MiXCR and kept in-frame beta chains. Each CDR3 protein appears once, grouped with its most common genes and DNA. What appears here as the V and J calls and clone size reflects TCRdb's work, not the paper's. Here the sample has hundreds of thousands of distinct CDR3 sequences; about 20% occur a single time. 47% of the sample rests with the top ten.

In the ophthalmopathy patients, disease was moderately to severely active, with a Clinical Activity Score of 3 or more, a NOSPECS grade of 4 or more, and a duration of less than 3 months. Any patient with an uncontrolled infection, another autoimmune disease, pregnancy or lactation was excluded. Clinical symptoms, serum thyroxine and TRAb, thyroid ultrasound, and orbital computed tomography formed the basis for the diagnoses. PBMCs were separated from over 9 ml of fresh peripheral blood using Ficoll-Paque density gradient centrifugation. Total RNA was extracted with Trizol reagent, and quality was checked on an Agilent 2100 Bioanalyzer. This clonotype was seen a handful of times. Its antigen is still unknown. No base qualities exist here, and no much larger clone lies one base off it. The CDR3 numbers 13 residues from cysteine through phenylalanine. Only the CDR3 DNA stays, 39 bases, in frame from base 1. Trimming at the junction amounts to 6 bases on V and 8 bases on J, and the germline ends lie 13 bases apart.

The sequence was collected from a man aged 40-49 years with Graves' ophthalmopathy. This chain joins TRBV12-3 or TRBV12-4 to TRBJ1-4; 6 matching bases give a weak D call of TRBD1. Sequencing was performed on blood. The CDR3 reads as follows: CASRNRVGEKLFF. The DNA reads TGTGCCAGCAGGAACAGGGTGGGCGAAAAACTGTTTTTT.